These 29 T cell receptor beta chains were all obtained from the same sample, sequenced in a study of human T cells and chemical hapten exposure. Time point described: patch test 3, about 24 weeks after DPC sensitization. Regarding treatment: therapeutic diphenylcyclopropenone sensitization with weekly scalp DPC. TCRdb reprocessed the RACE reads with MiXCR, giving one entry per CDR3 protein. The sample includes more than 95,000 distinct CDR3 sequences, 25% to 30% of them seen just once. The input for sequencing was whole blood, taken in connection with sensitization to the hapten diphenylcyclopropenone (DPC). Receptor source: a man aged 35 to 55 with alopecia areata. Some clones in this sample may be carry-over from other donors' samples.

The rearrangement links TRBV10-2 to TRBJ1-2; 10 bases are shared with TRBD1. Germline V lookup: CDR1 WSHSY, CDR2 SAAADI. CDR3 length: 13 residues. V was pared by 7 bases and J by 3 bases, with 2 bases of the junction left unmatched. The chain's CDR3 is CASTGTGDYGYTF. CDR3 DNA: TGCGCCAGCACTGGGACAGGGGACTATGGCTACACCTTC.

The rearrangement joins TRBV7-9 to TRBJ1-1; 8 positions match TRBD1. V shed 5 bases, J shed 8 bases, and the junction held 4 bases outside the gene matches. The CDR3 has 12 residues. CDR1 is SEHNR, CDR2 FQNEAQ, per germline (reference sequence). CDR3 nucleotides: TGTGCCAGCAGCCGGGACAGGCCAGAAGCTTTCTTT. Amino acids: CASSRDRPEAFF.

The chain employs TRBV20-1 and TRBJ2-7, with D perhaps TRBD1 or TRBD2 (6 bases each). Germline CDR1 DFQATT, CDR2 SNEGSKA (reference sequence). The CDR3 runs to 13 residues. V lost 5 bases and J 5 bases, leaving 16 bases between the germline ends. Here the CDR3 DNA reads TGCAGTGCTCTTCGGGGGCCCGGAGACGAGCAGTACTTC. This gives the protein CSALRGPGDEQYF.

This clonotype was seen a handful of times. The chain carries TRBV20-1 and TRBJ2-7; 10 nucleotides align to TRBD2. Losses at the gene ends were 6 bases for V and 0 bases for J; bases not matched to a gene: 8. The V gene's germline CDR1 is DFQATT and CDR2 SNEGSKA (reference sequence). This CDR3 region has 15 residues. CDR3 sequence reads: CSALLGTSASYEQYF. The CDR3 nucleotides are TGCAGTGCCCTTCTGGGGACTAGCGCCTCCTACGAGCAGTACTTC.

This clonotype was counted a few times. The chain links TRBV7-2 to TRBJ1-2, with D tentatively TRBD1 (5 bases). CDR1 and CDR2 from the germline V gene are SGHTA and FQGNSA. V dropped 5 bases and J dropped 8 bases, with 15 bases sitting between them. The CDR3 has 13 residues. The CDR3, as DNA: TGTGCCAGCAGCCAATGGGGGGGGAAGGGCTACACCTTC. The encoded protein is CASSQWGGKGYTF.

The chain is built from TRBV28 and TRBJ1-1, with a possible D match to TRBD1 (6 bases). The V end was cut by 5 bases, the J end by 3 bases, with 13 bases between. Germline V gives CDR1 MDHEN, CDR2 SYDVKM. The CDR3 sequence is 14 residues long. The CDR3 is CASSPGDEDTEAFF. In DNA form, the CDR3 reads TGTGCCAGCAGTCCAGGGGACGAGGACACTGAAGCTTTCTTT.

This clonotype occurred a few times. This chain uses TRBV20-1 with TRBJ2-4; 10 bases are shared with TRBD2. This CDR3 comprises 17 residues. Germline V gene data show CDR1 as DFQATT and CDR2 as SNEGSKA (reference sequence). The V segment lost 5 bases and the J segment 0 bases; nucleotides outside the gene matches: 10. For the CDR3, the DNA is TGCAGTGCTGGCCCTAGCGGGAGCCCTGGAGCCAAAAACATTCAGTACTTC. Its translation: CSAGPSGSPGAKNIQYF.

The chain combines TRBV7-2 with TRBJ1-6, with D tentatively TRBD1 (6 bases). Germline lookup yields CDR1 SGHTA and CDR2 FQGNSA. The CDR3 sequence is 13 residues long. Trimming stripped 6 bases from V and 10 bases from J, with 13 bases between. The CDR3 region is CASRGGAESPLHF. The CDR3 bases are TGTGCCAGCAGGGGGGGCGCCGAGTCACCCCTCCACTTT.

The rearrangement links TRBV2 to TRBJ1-4; 10 positions match TRBD1. Per germline, CDR1 SNHLY and CDR2 FYNNEI. This CDR3 contains 12 residues. J was trimmed by 6 bases and V by 11 bases; bases with no gene match: 3. CDR3 DNA sequence: TGTGCCGGGACAGGGGCCGATGAAAAACTGTTTTTT. Translating gives CAGTGADEKLFF.

There are a few counts of this clonotype. The V gene is TRBV28, the J gene TRBJ2-5; possible D gene TRBD1, 6 bases. Trimming left V 7 bases short and J 2 bases short, with 11 bases between. CDR3 length: 13 amino acids. Germline V CDR1 and CDR2: MDHEN, SYDVKM. In DNA form, the CDR3 reads TGTGCCAGCACCGAAACAGGGCAAGAGACCCAGTACTTC. Its translation is CASTETGQETQYF.

J is TRBJ2-3 and V is TRBV6-4; 8 positions match TRBD2. CDR3 length: 15 amino acids. In germline, CDR1 is MRHNA, CDR2 SNTAGT. V gave up 3 bases and J gave up 2 bases; unmatched junction bases: 4. CDR3 sequence (DNA): TGTGCCAGCAGTGAGGTAGCGGGATCCACAGATACGCAGTATTTT. Translating gives CASSEVAGSTDTQYF.

The V gene is TRBV21-1, the J gene TRBJ2-1; TRBD2, the table's D call, was not compared with the DNA. TRBV21-1 is termed a pseudogene. The CDR3 sequence is 15 residues long. CDR3 nucleotide sequence: TGTGCCAGCAGCAAAGGCCAGCGGGAGGTCGGTGAGCAGTTCTTC. It encodes CASSKGQREVGEQFF.

This clonotype was observed a few times. The rearrangement links TRBV6-1 to TRBJ2-5; no definite D call. This CDR3 is 15 amino acids long. The V end lost 6 bases, the J end lost 5 bases, and 19 bases lay between the germline ends. CDR1 and CDR2 from the germline V gene are MNHNS and SASEGT. This CDR3 reads CASSRPSLGKETQYF. The DNA of the CDR3 is TGTGCCAGCAGCAGACCTTCCTTAGGGAAGGAGACCCAGTACTTC.

This clonotype was picked up a small number of times. The chain links TRBV6-1 to TRBJ1-5; D is perhaps TRBD1 (5 bases). Looked up from germline, CDR1 is MNHNS and CDR2 is SASEGT. The CDR3 consists of 14 residues. With 6 bases removed from V and 0 bases from J, the gap between germline ends came to 9 bases. CDR3 protein: CASRGRTSNQPQHF. In DNA form, the CDR3 reads TGTGCCAGCAGGGGACGGACTAGCAATCAGCCCCAGCATTTT.

This clonotype was counted between two and nine times. The gene calls are TRBV5-1 and TRBJ2-1; D may be TRBD1 (6 bases). The CDR3 contains 17 residues. In germline, CDR1 is SGHRS, CDR2 YFSETQ. The V and J ends lost 2 bases and 7 bases respectively, with 22 bases between them. The CDR3 spells CASSFLDRRPKINEQFF. CDR3 sequence (DNA): TGCGCCAGCAGCTTCCTAGACAGGAGGCCCAAGATTAATGAGCAGTTCTTC.

The chain has TRBV28 and TRBJ1-2; 7 bases agree with TRBD1. Trimming at V came to 4 bases and at J to 6 bases, leaving 5 bases not matched to a gene. The CDR3 covers 13 residues. CDR1 is MDHEN, CDR2 SYDVKM, per germline. For the CDR3, the DNA is TGTGCCAGCAGTTCCCAGGGGGATAATGGCTACACCTTC. It codes for CASSSQGDNGYTF.

In this sample, this clonotype turned up a few times. The V call is TRBV5-5, the J call TRBJ2-7, with D possibly being TRBD1 (5 bases). V was clipped by 1 base and J by 2 bases, with 13 bases between them. Germline loops: CDR1 SGHKS, CDR2 YYEKEE (reference sequence). The CDR3 runs 15 residues. The DNA for the CDR3 is TGTGCCAGCAGCTTGTTGGGGCCTAGTACCTACGAGCAGTACTTC. Translated: CASSLLGPSTYEQYF.

In its sample, this clonotype was seen a few times. The chain recombines TRBV12-3 or TRBV12-4 with TRBJ1-6; D uncertain. The ends were cut back, 6 bases at V and 5 bases at J, with 20 bases in the middle. This CDR3 is 17 amino acids long. The CDR3 sequence is CASSLQLSGSNNSPLHF. The CDR3, as DNA: TGTGCCAGCAGCCTACAACTATCGGGGTCAAATAATTCACCCCTCCACTTT.

This clonotype has only a few counts. V and J are TRBV2 and TRBJ2-5; D call uncertain. Germline-derived CDR1 and CDR2 are SNHLY and FYNNEI. This CDR3 contains 11 residues. V shed 6 bases and J shed 0 bases, with 2 bases lying between them. CDR3 sequence reads: CASRNQETQYF. The CDR3 coding sequence is TGTGCCAGCAGGAACCAAGAGACCCAGTACTTC.

The chain combines TRBV12-3 or TRBV12-4 with TRBJ1-2; the match to TRBD1 covers 8 bases. Trimming took 3 bases from V and 7 from J; bases not matched to a gene: 7. This CDR3 is built from 14 residues. The CDR3, as DNA: TGTGCCAGCAGTTTGGGGCAGGGGGCGGGTGGCTACACCTTC. Translation gives CASSLGQGAGGYTF.

A few counts support this clonotype. This chain joins TRBV12-3 or TRBV12-4 and TRBJ2-2; D is unresolved. Trimming took 3 bases from V and 1 from J, leaving 12 bases between them. CDR3 length: 16 amino acids. The CDR3 coding sequence is TGTGCCAGCAGTTTTAAGGCTATCTTGAACACCGGGGAGCTGTTTTTT. Translating it yields CASSFKAILNTGELFF.

This chain joins TRBV5-6 and TRBJ1-1; the match to TRBD1 covers 8 bases. Per germline, CDR1 SGHDT and CDR2 YYEEEE. This CDR3 is 15 amino acids long. The trim removed 3 bases at V and 1 base at J, leaving 5 bases unmatched. The CDR3 reads CASSWGDRGNTEAFF. DNA for the CDR3: TGTGCCAGCAGCTGGGGAGACAGGGGGAACACTGAAGCTTTCTTT.

This sequence joins TRBV10-3 and TRBJ2-1; 10 bases are shared with TRBD2. V lost 6 bases, J lost 9 bases, and 11 bases stayed unmatched. Germline CDR1 reads ENHRY; CDR2 reads SYGVKD. CDR3 length equals 15 residues. Here the CDR3 DNA reads TGTGCCATCAGCATCGGGCTAGCGGGAGCCGGTGAGCAGTTCTTC. Its translation is CAISIGLAGAGEQFF.

The V and J genes are TRBV7-9 and TRBJ1-6; D not resolved. CDR1 and CDR2 (germline): SEHNR, FQNEAQ (reference sequence). The CDR3 is made up of 15 amino acids. Trimming removed 6 bases at V and 6 bases at J, with 15 bases between. The CDR3 sequence: CASRPNERINSPLHF. CDR3 bases: TGTGCCAGCAGGCCGAATGAGAGGATTAATTCACCCCTCCACTTT.

J is TRBJ1-4 and V is TRBV6-5; D may be TRBD1 (6 bases). This CDR3 is built from 16 residues. V lost 0 bases to trimming and J lost 12 bases, with 20 bases between them. Germline V gene sequence: CDR1 MNHEY, CDR2 SVGAGI. The CDR3 bases are TGTGCCAGCAGTTACTCCCCGACAGGACGGAACGCAGAACTGTTTTTT. Encoded protein: CASSYSPTGRNAELFF.

This clonotype was counted at least ten times. The chain has TRBV4-1 and TRBJ2-1; 7 bases are shared with TRBD1. The trim removed 0 bases at V and 8 bases at J, leaving 7 bases unmatched. The CDR3 loop spans 15 amino acids. Germline assignment: CDR1 MGHRA and CDR2 YSYEKL. The CDR3 sequence is CASSQDDRVLDEQFF. The CDR3, as DNA: TGCGCCAGCAGCCAAGACGACAGGGTACTCGATGAGCAGTTCTTC.

This chain uses TRBV5-1 with TRBJ2-7; D might be TRBD2 (6 bases). CDR3 length: 15 residues. Trimming took 3 bases from V and 2 from J, leaving 15 bases between them. Germline V gene sequence: CDR1 SGHRS, CDR2 YFSETQ. CDR3 bases: TGCGCCAGCAGCTGGGGAGGTTTCTTCACCTACGAGCAGTACTTC. Translating gives CASSWGGFFTYEQYF.

At least ten counts were recorded for this clonotype. The chain recombines TRBV7-2 with TRBJ2-7; the D call may be TRBD1 or TRBD2 (5 bases each). Germline V gene lookup returns CDR1 SGHTA and CDR2 FQGNSA. V lost 4 bases and J lost 3, with 13 bases in between. There are 14 residues in the CDR3. The CDR3: CASSSRWGNYEQYF. The DNA for the CDR3 is TGTGCCAGCAGCTCACGATGGGGGAACTACGAGCAGTACTTC. The whole variable domain, remainder taken from reference TRBV7-2 and TRBJ2-7, is GAGVSQSPSNKVTEKGKDVELRCDPISGHTALYWYRQSLGQGLEFLIYFQGNSAPDKSGLPSDRFSAERTGGSVSTLTIQRTQQEDSAVYLCASSSRWGNYEQYFGPGTRLTVT.

This clonotype appeared a single time. The junction departs from the called germline gene at one end, perhaps through a read error. The rearrangement links TRBV20-1 to TRBJ2-3; 9 positions agree with TRBD2. The CDR3 has 14 residues. The V gene's germline CDR1 is DFQATT and CDR2 SNEGSKA (reference sequence). CDR3 sequence: CGARRSGRSDTQYF. CDR3 DNA: TGCGGTGCTAGACGGAGCGGGAGGTCAGATACGCAGTATTTT.